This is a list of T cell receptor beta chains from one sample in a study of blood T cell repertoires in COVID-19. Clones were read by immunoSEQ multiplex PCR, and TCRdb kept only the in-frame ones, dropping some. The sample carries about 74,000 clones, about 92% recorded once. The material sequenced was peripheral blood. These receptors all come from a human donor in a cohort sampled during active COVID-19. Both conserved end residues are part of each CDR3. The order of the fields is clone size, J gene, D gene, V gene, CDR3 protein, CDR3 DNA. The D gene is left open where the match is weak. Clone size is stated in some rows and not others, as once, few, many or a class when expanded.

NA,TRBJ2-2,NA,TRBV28,CASSPPWGSGGTGELFF,TGTGCCAGCAGTCCCCCGTGGGGTAGCGGCGGCACCGGGGAGCTGTTTTTT
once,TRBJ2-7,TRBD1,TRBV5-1,CASSPLPDRGHEQYF,TGCGCCAGCAGCCCCCTGCCCGACAGGGGACACGAGCAGTACTTC
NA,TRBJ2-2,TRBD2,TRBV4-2,CASSQVVRRLAGGDTGELFF,TGTGCCAGCAGCCAAGTGGTTCGTAGACTAGCGGGAGGGGACACCGGGGAGCTGTTTTTT
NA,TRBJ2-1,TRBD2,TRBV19,CASRTSGNNEQFF,TGTGCCAGCAGGACTAGCGGTAACAATGAGCAGTTCTTC
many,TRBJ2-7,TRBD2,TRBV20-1,CSASRGGRVSAAYEQYF,TGCAGTGCTAGTCGTGGCGGGAGGGTATCCGCGGCCTACGAGCAGTACTTC
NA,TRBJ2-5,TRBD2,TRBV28,CASSSYTLAGGREETQYF,TGTGCCAGCAGTTCATATACCCTAGCGGGAGGGCGGGAAGAGACCCAGTACTTC
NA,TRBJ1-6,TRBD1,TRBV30,CAWTEYPGGLFENSPLHF,TGTGCCTGGACCGAGTACCCAGGGGGCCTTTTTGAGAATTCACCCCTCCACTTT
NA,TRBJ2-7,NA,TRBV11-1,CASSPLPRGTNYEQYF,TGTGCCAGCAGCCCCCTCCCAAGGGGTACAAACTACGAGCAGTACTTC
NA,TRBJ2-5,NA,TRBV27,CASSLIGGQSRETQYF,TGTGCCAGCAGTTTAATCGGGGGACAGTCAAGGGAGACCCAGTACTTC
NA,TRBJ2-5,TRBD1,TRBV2,CASSALDRAETQYF,TGTGCCAGCAGCGCACTGGACAGGGCGGAGACCCAGTACTTC
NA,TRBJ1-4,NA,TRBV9,CASSSTGGNEKLFF,TGTGCCAGCAGCTCCACCGGAGGGAATGAAAAACTGTTTTTT
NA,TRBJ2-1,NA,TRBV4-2,CASSQEGTGGFYNEQFF,TGTGCCAGCAGCCAAGAGGGGACGGGGGGCTTTTACAATGAGCAGTTCTTC
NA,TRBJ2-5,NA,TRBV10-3,CAISSYGAQETQYF,TGTGCCATCAGTTCCTACGGTGCACAAGAGACCCAGTACTTC
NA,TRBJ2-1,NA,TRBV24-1,CATSAAGHEQFF,TGTGCCACCAGTGCGGCTGGGCATGAGCAGTTCTTC
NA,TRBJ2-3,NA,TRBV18,CASSPTGSTDTQYF,TGTGCCAGCTCACCGACGGGTAGCACAGATACGCAGTATTTT
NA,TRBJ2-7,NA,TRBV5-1,CASSYGEAGPLGEQYF,TGCGCCAGCAGCTACGGGGAGGCAGGACCTTTAGGAGAGCAGTACTTC
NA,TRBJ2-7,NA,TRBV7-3,CASSLTIGYEQYF,TGTGCCAGCAGCTTAACTATCGGCTACGAGCAGTACTTC
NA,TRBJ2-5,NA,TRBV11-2,CASSFRGAGEETQYF,TGTGCCAGCAGCTTTAGAGGAGCCGGGGAAGAGACCCAGTACTTC
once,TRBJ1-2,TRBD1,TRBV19,CASKELGQGTPNYGYTF,TGTGCCAGCAAGGAGCTGGGACAGGGAACGCCTAACTATGGCTACACCTTC